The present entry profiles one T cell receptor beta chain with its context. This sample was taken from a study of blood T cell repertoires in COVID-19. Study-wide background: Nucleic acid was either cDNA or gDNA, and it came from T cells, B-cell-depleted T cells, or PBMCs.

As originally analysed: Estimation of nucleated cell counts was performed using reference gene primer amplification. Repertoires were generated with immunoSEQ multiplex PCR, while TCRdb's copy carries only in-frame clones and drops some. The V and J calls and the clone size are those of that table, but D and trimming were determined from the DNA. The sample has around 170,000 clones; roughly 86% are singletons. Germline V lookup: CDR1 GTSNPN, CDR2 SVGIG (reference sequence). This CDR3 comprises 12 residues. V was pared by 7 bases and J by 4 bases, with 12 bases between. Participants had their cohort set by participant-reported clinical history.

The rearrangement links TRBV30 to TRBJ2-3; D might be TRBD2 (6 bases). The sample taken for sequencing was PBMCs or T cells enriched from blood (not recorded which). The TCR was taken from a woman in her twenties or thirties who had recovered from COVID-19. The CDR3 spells CAYPGAPDTQYF. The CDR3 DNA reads TGTGCCTACCCGGGAGCCCCAGATACGCAGTATTTT.